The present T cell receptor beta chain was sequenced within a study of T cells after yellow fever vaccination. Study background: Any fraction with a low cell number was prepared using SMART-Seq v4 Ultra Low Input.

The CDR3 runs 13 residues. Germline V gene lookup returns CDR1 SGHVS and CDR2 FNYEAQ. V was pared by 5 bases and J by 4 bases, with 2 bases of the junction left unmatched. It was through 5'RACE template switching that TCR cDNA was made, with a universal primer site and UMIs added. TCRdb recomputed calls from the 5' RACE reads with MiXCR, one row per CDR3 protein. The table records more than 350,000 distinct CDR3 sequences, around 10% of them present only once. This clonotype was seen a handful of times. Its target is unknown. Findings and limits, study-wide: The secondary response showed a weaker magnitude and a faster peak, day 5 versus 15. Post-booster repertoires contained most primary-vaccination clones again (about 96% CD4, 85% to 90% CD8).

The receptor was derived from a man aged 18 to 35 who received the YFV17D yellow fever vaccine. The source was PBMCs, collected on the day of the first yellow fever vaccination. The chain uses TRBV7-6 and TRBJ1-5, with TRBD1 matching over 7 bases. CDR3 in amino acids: CASSATGNQPQHF. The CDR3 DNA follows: TGTGCCAGCAGCGCGACAGGGAATCAGCCCCAGCATTTT.